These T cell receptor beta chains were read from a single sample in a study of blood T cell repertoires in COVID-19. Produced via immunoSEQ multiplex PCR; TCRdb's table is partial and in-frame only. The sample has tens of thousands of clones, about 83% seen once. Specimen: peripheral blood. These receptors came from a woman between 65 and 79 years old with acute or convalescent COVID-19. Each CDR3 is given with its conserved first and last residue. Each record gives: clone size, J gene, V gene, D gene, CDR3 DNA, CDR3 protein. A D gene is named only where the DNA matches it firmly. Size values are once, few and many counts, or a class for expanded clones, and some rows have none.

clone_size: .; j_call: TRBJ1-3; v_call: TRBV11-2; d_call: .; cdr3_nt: TGTGCCAGCAGCGAGCAATTAAACTCTGGAAACACCATATATTTT; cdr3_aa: CASSEQLNSGNTIYF
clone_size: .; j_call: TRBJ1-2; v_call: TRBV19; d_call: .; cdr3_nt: TGTGCCAGTAGTAAAGCAGGGCCCGCCTATGGCTACACCTTC; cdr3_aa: CASSKAGPAYGYTF
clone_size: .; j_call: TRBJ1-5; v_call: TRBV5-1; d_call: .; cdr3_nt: TGCGCCAGCAGTCCCGAGGCCGGGGTAGAGCAGCCCCAGCATTTT; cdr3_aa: CASSPEAGVEQPQHF
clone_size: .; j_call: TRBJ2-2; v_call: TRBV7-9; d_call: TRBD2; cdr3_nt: TGTGCCAGCAGCTTATTGCCCAGGGAGGGTGCGAACACCGGGGAGCTGTTTTTT; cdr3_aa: CASSLLPREGANTGELFF
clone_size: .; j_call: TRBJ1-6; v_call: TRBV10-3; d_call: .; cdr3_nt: TGTGCCATCAGTGAGTCAGAGTCGAAGTCACCCCTCCACTTT; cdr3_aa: CAISESESKSPLHF
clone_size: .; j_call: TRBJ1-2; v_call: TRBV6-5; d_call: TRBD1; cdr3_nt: TGTGCCAGCAGTTCCCAGGGGGTGGGTGGCTACACCTTC; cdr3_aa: CASSSQGVGGYTF
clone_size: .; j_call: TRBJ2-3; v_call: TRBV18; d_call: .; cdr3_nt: TGTGCCAGCTCCACCCAGGGTTCGGCGCAGTATTTT; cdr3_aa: CASSTQGSAQYF
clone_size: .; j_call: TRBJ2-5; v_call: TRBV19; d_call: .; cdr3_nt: TGTGCCAGTAGTAAACGGGTCGAAGAGACCCAGTACTTC; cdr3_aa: CASSKRVEETQYF
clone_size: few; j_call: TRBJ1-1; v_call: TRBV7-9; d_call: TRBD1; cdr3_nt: TGTGCCAGCAGCCGTGCCCGGGGACAGGTGCTAGGGACTGAAGCTTTCTTT; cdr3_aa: CASSRARGQVLGTEAFF
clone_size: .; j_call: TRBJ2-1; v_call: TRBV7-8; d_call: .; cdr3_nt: TGTGCCAGCAGCTTATACATGGGGGGGCTGAAGAATGAGCAGTTCTTC; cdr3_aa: CASSLYMGGLKNEQFF
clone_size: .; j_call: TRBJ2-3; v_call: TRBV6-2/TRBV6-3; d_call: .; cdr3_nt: TGTGCCAGCAGCCAACCCGAGGATACGCAGTATTTT; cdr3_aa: CASSQPEDTQYF
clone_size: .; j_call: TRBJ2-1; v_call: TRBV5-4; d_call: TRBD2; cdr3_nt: TGTGCCAGCAGCTTGGGGACTAGCGGGAGGTACAATGAGCAGTTCTTC; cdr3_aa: CASSLGTSGRYNEQFF
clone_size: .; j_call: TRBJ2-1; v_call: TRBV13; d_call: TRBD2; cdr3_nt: TGTGCCAGCAGCTACCCAGGCGGGGGGCTAGTTGCGAATGAGCAGTTCTTC; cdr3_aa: CASSYPGGGLVANEQFF
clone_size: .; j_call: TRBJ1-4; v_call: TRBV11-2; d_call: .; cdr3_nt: TGTGCCAGCAGCCCCAGGGAAGAAAAACTGTTTTTT; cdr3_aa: CASSPREEKLFF
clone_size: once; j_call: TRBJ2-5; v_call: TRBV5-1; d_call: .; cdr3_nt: TGCGCCAGCAGCTTGGTACAGGGAAGTTGGGATGGAGTTCGGCAAGAGACCCAGTACTTC; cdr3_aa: CASSLVQGSWDGVRQETQYF
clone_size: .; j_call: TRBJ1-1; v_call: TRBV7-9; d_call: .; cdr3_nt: TGTGCCAGCAGCTTAGAAAATTCCAGAGCTTTCTTT; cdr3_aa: CASSLENSRAFF
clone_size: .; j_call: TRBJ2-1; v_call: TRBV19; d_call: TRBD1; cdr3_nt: TGTGCCAGTAGTATGGGACAGGGAGGATCAAGTGAGCAGTTCTTC; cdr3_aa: CASSMGQGGSSEQFF
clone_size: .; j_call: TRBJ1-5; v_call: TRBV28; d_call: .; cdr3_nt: TGTGCCAGCAGTATCACCACCCCAGGGTCGAGGCCCCAGCATTTT; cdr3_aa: CASSITTPGSRPQHF
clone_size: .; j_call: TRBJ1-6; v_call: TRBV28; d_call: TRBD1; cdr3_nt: TGTGCCAGCAGACCACAATCGACAGGGGACTATTCACCCCTCCACTTT; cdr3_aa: CASRPQSTGDYSPLHF
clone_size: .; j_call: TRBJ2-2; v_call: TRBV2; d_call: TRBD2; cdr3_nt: TGTGCCAGCCGAGGGGCTAGCGGGAACACCGGGGAGCTGTTTTTT; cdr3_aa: CASRGASGNTGELFF
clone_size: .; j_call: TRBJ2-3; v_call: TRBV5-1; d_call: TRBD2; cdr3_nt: TGCGCCAGCAGCCCACTAGCGGGACGAGGGACAGATACGCAGTATTTT; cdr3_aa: CASSPLAGRGTDTQYF
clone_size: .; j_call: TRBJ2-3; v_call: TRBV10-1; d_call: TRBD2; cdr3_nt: TGCGCCAGCAGGCTTCCCAGCGGGGGTCAAGATACGCAGTATTTT; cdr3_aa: CASRLPSGGQDTQYF
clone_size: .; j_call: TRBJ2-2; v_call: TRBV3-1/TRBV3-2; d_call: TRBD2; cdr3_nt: TGTGCCAGCAGCCAAATTCGGCGGGGGGGCACCGGGGAGCTGTTTTTT; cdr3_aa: CASSQIRRGGTGELFF
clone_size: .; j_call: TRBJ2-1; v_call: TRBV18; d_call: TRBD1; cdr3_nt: TGTGCCAGCTCACCGGCCGGGACAGGAGCCTACAATGAGCAGTTCTTC; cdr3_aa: CASSPAGTGAYNEQFF
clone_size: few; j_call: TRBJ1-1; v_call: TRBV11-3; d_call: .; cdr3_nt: TGTGCCAGCAGCCCTCACGGTGCAAACACTGAAGCTTTCTTT; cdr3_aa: CASSPHGANTEAFF
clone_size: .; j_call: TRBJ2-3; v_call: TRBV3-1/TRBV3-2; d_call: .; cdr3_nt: TGTGCCAGCAGCCAAGAATCGGATACGCAGTATTTT; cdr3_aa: CASSQESDTQYF
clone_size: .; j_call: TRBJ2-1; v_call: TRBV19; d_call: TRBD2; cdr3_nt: TGTGCCAGTAGTCCAGGCGGACTAGCGAAAGAGAATGAGCAGTTCTTC; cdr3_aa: CASSPGGLAKENEQFF
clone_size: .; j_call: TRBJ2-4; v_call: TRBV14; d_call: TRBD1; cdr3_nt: TGTGCCAGCAGCCAAGGCGGGACAGGGGGCCAAAACATTCAGTACTTC; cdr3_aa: CASSQGGTGGQNIQYF
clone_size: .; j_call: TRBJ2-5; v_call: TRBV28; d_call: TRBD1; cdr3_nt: TGTGCCACCTCCGGGACAGGGGGTGCGGAGACCCAGTACTTC; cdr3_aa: CATSGTGGAETQYF
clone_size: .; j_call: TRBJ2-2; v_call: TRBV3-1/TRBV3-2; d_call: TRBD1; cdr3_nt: TGTGCCAGCAGCCAAGTGCACAGGGGAAATACCGGGGAGCTGTTTTTT; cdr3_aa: CASSQVHRGNTGELFF
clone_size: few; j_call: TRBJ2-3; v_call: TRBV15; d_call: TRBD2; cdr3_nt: TGTGCCACCAGCAGAGATGGGACTAGCGTCATGATGAATACGCAGTATTTT; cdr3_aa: CATSRDGTSVMMNTQYF
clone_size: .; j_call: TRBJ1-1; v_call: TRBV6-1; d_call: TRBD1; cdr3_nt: TGTGCCAGCAGTGAAATGACAGGGAGTGGGAACACTGAAGCTTTCTTT; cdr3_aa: CASSEMTGSGNTEAFF
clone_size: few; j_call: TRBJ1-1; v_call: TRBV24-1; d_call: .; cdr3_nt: TGTGCCACCAGTGATTTGCATGAAGCTTTCTTT; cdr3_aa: CATSDLHEAFF
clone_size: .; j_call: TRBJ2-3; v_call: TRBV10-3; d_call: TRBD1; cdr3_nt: TGTGCCATCAGTCGGGACAGGGACACAGATACGCAGTATTTT; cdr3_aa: CAISRDRDTDTQYF
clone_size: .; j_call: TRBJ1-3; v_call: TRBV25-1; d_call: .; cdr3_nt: TGTGCCAGCAGTAATTATCCGGGACTCCTGTCGGGAAACACCATATATTTT; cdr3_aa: CASSNYPGLLSGNTIYF
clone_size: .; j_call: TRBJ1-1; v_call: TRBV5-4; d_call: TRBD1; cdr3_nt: TGTGCCAGCAGCTTGCCCCCCTCAGGGGGACGGTCGAACACTGAAGCTTTCTTT; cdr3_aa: CASSLPPSGGRSNTEAFF
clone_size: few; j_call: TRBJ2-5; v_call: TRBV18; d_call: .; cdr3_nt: TGTGCCAGCTCACCTGTAGCGGCCCAAGAGACCCAGTACTTC; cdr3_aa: CASSPVAAQETQYF
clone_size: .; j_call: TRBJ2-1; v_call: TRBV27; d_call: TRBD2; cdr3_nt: TGTGCCAGCAGCTACGGGGGGATCCCTGGCAATGAGCAGTTCTTC; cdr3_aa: CASSYGGIPGNEQFF
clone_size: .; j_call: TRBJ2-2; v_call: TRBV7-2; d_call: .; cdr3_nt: TGTGCCTCCCGTGACACGAACACCGGGGAGCTGTTTTTT; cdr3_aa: CASRDTNTGELFF
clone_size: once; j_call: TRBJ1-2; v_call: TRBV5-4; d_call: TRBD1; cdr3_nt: TGTGCCAGCAGCTTGTCGGGACAGGGGTACAACTATGGCTACACCTTC; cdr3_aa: CASSLSGQGYNYGYTF
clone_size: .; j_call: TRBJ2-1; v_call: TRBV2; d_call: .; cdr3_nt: TGTGCCAGCAGCGCCGGGACAAATTACAATGAGCAGTTCTTC; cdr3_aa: CASSAGTNYNEQFF
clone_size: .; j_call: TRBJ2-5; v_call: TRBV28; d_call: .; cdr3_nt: TGTGCCAGCAGTGTAGGGGGTGCCCGAGAGACCCAGTACTTC; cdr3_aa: CASSVGGARETQYF
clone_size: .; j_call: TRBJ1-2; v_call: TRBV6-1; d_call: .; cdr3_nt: TGTGCCAGCAGTGACAGGGCTGAGAGCTACACCTTC; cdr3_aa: CASSDRAESYTF
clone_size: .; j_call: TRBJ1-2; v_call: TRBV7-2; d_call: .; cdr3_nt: TGTGCCAGCAGCTTAGGGGGCAGTTATGGCTACACCTTC; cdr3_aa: CASSLGGSYGYTF
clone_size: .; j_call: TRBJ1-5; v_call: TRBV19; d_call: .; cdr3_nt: TGTGCCAGTAGTATTCTGCGGAAACCAAATCAGCCCCAGCATTTT; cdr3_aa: CASSILRKPNQPQHF
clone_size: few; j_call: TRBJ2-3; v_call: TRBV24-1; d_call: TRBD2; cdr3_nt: TGTGCCACCAGTGATTATGGGACTAGCGGGTTATACACAGATACGCAGTATTTT; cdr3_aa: CATSDYGTSGLYTDTQYF
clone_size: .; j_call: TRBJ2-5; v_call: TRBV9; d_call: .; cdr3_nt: TGTGCCAGCAGCGTAGAAGCTAGCACCCAAGAGACCCAGTACTTC; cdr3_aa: CASSVEASTQETQYF
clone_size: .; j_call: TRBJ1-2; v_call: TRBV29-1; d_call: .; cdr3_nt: TGCAGCGTTGGAGTAGGGAGTGGCTACACCTTC; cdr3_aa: CSVGVGSGYTF
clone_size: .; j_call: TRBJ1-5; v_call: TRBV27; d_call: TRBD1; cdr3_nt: TGTGCCAGCAGTTCGACAGGGGGAGGGAGTTGGGAGGCCCAACCCCAGCATTTT; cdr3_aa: CASSSTGGGSWEAQPQHF
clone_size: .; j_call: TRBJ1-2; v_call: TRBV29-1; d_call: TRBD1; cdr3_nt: TGCAGCGTTCACGGACAGGGGAACTATGGCTACACCTTC; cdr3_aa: CSVHGQGNYGYTF
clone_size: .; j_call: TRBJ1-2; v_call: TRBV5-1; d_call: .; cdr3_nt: TGCGCCAGCAGCTCCACGGACAGCTATGGCTACACCTTC; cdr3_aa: CASSSTDSYGYTF